This T cell receptor (beta chain) appears in the sequencing data of a study of graft-versus-host responses after intestinal transplantation. Study context: Transplants were multivisceral, liver-intestinal, or isolated intestinal.

Points from the study as a whole: Allograft graft-versus-host to host-versus-graft clonal ratios ran high in patients with graft-donor T cell macrochimerism.

About this clone: No antigen is known for it.

The table came from immunoSEQ multiplex PCR; TCRdb's copy has only in-frame clones and leaves some out. The sample includes tens of thousands of clones, approximately 92% of them seen just once. The specimen comprised bone marrow, sampled approximately 100 weeks after intestinal transplantation. This receptor was taken from a human patient who received an intestinal transplant, so some T cells may come from the graft donor.

CDR3 region: CASSWDSSLANPGYEQYF. CDR3 sequence (DNA): TGTGCCAGCAGCTGGGACTCTTCACTAGCGAACCCCGGGTACGAGCAGTACTTC. The J gene is TRBJ2-7, the V gene TRBV5-5; 7 bases line up with TRBD2. Germline CDR1 and CDR2: SGHKS and YYEKEE (reference sequence). J gave up 4 bases and V 3 bases, and 19 bases lay outside the gene matches. This CDR3 is 18 amino acids long.